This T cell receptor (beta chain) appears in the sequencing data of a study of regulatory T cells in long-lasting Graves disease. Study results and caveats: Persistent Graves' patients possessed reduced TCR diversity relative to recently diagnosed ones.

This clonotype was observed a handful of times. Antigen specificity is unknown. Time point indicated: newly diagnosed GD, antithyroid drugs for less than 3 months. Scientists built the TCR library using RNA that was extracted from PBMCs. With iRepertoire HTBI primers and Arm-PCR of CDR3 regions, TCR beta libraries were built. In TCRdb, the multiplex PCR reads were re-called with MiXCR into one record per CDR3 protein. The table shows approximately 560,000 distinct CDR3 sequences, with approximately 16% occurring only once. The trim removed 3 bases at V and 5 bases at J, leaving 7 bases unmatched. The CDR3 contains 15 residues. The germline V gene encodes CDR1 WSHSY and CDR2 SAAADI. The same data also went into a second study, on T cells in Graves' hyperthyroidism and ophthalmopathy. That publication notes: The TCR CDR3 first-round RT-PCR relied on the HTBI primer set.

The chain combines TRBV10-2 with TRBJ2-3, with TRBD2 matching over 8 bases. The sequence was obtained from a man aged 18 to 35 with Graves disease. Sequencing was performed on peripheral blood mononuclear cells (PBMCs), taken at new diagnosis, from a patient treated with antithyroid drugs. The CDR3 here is CASSDISGTRDTQYF. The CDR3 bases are TGCGCCAGCAGTGACATATCCGGGACTAGAGATACGCAGTATTTT.